This T cell receptor (beta chain) was identified during a study of identical twins. This clonotype was seen at least ten times. Per germline, CDR1 SGHRS and CDR2 YFSETQ. V dropped 7 bases and J dropped 3; count of bases not matched to a gene: 10. The CDR3 extends over 15 amino acids. TCRdb redid the calling of the 5' RACE reads with MiXCR, one entry per CDR3 protein. This repertoire shows around 250,000 distinct CDR3 sequences, roughly 7% found once; its top ten account for 3.5% to 4%. The same specimen was also included in a second study, on yellow fever vaccine responses in identical twins.

Sequenced material: memory (CD45RO+) T cells sorted from blood. This chain connects TRBV5-1 to TRBJ2-7; 10 nucleotides line up with TRBD1. The receptor was derived from a young woman in good health. The CDR3 reads CASRIRGQGNYEQYF. CDR3 DNA sequence: TGCGCCAGCCGAATACGGGGACAGGGGAACTACGAGCAGTACTTC.